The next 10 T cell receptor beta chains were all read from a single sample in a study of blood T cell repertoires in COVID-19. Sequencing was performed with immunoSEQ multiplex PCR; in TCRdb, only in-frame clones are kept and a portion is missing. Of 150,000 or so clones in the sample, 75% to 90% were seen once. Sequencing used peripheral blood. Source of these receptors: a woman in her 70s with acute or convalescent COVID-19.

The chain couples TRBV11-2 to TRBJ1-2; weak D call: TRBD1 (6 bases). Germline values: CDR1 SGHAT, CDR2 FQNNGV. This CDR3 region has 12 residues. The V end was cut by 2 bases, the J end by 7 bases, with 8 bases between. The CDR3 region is CASSLQGPGYTF. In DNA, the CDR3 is TGTGCCAGCAGCTTACAGGGGCCTGGCTACACCTTC.

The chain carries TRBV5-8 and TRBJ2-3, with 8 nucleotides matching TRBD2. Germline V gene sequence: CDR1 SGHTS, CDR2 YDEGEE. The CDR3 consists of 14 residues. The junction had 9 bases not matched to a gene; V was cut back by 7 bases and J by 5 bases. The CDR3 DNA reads TGTGCCAGCCGGGGGGGAGACTGGAGAGATACGCAGTATTTT. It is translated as CASRGGDWRDTQYF.

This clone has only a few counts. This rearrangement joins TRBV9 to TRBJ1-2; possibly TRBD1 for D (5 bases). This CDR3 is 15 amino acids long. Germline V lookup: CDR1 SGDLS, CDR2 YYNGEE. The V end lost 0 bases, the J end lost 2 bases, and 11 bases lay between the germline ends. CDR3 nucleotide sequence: TGTGCCAGCAGCGTAGCTCCCCAGGGCAACTATGGCTACACCTTC. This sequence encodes CASSVAPQGNYGYTF.

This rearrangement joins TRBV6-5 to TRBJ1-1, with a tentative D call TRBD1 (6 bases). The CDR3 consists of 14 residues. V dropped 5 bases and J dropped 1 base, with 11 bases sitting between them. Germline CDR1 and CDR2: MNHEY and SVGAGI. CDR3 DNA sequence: TGTGCCAGCAGTAACCGGGACACGAACACTGAAGCTTTCTTT. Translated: CASSNRDTNTEAFF.

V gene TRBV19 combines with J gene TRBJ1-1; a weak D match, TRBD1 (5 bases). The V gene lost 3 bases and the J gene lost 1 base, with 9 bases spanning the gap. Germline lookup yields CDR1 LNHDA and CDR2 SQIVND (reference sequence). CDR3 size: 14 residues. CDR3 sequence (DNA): TGTGCCAGTAGTATGGGGCAGGGGAACACTGAAGCTTTCTTT. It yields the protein CASSMGQGNTEAFF.

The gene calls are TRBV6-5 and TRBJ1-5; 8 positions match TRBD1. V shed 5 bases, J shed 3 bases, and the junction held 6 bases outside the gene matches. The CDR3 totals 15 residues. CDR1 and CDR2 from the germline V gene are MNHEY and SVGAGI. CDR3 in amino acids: CASSLGTGVNQPQHF. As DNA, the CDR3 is TGTGCCAGCAGTCTTGGGACAGGTGTCAATCAGCCCCAGCATTTT.

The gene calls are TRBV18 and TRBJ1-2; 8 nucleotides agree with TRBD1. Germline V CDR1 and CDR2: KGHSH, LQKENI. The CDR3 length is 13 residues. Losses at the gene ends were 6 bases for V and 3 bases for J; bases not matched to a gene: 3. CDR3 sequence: CASSLQGDYGYTF. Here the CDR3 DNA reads TGTGCCAGCTCCCTACAGGGGGACTATGGCTACACCTTC.

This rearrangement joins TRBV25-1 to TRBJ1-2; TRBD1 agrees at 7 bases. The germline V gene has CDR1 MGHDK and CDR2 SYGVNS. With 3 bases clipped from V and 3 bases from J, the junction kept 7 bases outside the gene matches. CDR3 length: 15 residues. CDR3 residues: CASSDLGQAYYGYTF. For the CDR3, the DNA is TGTGCCAGCAGTGATCTCGGACAGGCGTACTATGGCTACACCTTC.

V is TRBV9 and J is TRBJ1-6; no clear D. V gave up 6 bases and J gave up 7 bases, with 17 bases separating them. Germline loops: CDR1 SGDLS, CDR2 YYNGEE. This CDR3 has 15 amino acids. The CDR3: CASKQSEGLNSPLHF. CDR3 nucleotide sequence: TGTGCCAGCAAACAAAGTGAGGGTTTAAATTCACCCCTCCACTTT.

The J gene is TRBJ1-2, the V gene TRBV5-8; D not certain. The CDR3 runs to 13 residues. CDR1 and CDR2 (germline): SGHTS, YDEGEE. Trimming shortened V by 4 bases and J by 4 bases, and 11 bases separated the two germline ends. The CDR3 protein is CASSRGSGYGYTF. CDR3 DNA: TGTGCCAGCAGCCGAGGGTCAGGCTATGGCTACACCTTC.